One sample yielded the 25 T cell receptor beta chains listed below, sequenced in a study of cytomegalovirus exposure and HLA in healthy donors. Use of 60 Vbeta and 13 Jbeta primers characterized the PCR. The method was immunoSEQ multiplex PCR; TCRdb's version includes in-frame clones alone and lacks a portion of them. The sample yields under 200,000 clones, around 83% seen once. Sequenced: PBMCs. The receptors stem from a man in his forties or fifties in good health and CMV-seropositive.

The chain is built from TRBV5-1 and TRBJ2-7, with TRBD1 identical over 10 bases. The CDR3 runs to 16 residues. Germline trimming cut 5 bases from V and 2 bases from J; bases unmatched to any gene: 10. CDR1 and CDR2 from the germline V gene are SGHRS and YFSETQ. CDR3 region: CASRRDRDRGTYEQYF. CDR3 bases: TGCGCCAGCAGGAGGGATCGGGACAGGGGCACCTACGAGCAGTACTTC.

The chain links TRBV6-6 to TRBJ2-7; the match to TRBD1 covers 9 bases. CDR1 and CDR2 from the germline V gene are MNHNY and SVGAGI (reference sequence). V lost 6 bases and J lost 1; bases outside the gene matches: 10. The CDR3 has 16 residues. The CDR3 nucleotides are TGTGCCAGCAGGGCCCACCAGGGGACAGGGTCCTACGAGCAGTACTTC. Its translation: CASRAHQGTGSYEQYF.

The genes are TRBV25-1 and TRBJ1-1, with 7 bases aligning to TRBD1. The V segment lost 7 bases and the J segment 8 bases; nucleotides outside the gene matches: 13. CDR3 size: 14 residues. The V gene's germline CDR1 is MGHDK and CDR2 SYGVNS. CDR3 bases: TGTGCCAGCACCCCCCCGGGACAGATGCTAGAAGCTTTCTTT. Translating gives CASTPPGQMLEAFF.

The CDR3 sequence: CASSTDRGRHEQFF. CDR3 sequence (DNA): TGTGCCAGCAGCACGGACAGGGGACGGCATGAGCAGTTCTTC. V usage is TRBV27 and J usage is TRBJ2-1; TRBD1 matches 9 bases. V shed 6 bases and J 8 bases; nucleotides not matched to a gene: 8. The CDR3 loop spans 14 amino acids. Germline V gives CDR1 MNHEY, CDR2 SMNVEV (reference sequence).

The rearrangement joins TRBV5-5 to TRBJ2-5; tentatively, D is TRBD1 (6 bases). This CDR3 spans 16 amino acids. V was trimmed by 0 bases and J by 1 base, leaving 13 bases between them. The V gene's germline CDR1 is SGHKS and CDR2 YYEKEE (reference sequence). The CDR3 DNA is TGTGCCAGCAGCTTGGACAGGGTTGGGGGCCAAGAGACCCAGTACTTC. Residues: CASSLDRVGGQETQYF.

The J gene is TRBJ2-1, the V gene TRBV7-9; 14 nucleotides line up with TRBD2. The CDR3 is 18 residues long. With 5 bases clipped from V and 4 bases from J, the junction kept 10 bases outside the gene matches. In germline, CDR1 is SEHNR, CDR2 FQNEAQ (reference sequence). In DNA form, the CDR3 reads TGTGCCAGCAGCCCTAGCGGACTAGCGGGAGGCTTATACAATGAGCAGTTCTTC. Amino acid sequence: CASSPSGLAGGLYNEQFF.

For the CDR3, the DNA is TGCGCCAGCAGCTCCCTAGGACAGGGAGGGGGGTACACAGATACGCAGTATTTT. It is translated as CASSSLGQGGGYTDTQYF. The chain combines TRBV5-1 with TRBJ2-3, with D tentatively TRBD1 (8 bases). The germline V gene encodes CDR1 SGHRS and CDR2 YFSETQ. The germline V and J ends were trimmed by 3 bases and 2 bases, with 22 bases remaining between them. The CDR3 sequence is 18 residues long.

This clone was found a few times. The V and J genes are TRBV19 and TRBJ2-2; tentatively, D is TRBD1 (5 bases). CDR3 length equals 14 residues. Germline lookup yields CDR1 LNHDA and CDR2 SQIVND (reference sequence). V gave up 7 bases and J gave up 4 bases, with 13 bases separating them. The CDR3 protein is CASMRQGSTGELFF. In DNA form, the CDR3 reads TGTGCCAGTATGAGGCAGGGAAGCACCGGGGAGCTGTTTTTT.

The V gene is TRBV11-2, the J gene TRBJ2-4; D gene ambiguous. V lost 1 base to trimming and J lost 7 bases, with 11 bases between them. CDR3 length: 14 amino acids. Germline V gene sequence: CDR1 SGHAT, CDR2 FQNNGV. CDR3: CASSLAGLGNIQYF. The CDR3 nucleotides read TGTGCCAGCAGCTTAGCGGGTCTCGGCAACATTCAGTACTTC.

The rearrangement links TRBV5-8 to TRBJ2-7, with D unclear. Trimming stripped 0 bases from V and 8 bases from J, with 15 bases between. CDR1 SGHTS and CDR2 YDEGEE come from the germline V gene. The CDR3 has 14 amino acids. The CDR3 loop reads CASSLESQVFKQYF. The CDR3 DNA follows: TGTGCCAGCAGCTTGGAGTCCCAGGTGTTCAAGCAGTACTTC.

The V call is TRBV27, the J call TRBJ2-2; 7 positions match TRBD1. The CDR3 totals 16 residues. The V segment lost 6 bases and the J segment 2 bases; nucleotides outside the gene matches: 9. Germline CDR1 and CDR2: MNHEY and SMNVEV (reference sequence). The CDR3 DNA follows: TGTGCCAGCAGGCCCAGGACAGGCCTCAACACCGGGGAGCTGTTTTTT. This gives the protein CASRPRTGLNTGELFF.

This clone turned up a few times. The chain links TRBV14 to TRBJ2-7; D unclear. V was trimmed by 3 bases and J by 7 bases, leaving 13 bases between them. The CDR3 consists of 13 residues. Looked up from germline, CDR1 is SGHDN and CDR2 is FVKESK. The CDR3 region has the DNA TGTGCCAGCAGCCATGCAAATTCAGAGGAGCAGTACGTC. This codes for CASSHANSEEQYV.

For the CDR3, the DNA is TGTGCCAGCAGCAAATCAGGACAGGGGGCGCGGTTTCTCTTATACAATGAGCAGTTCTTC. This encodes CASSKSGQGARFLLYNEQFF. This sequence joins TRBV11-3 and TRBJ2-1, with 11 bases fitting TRBD1. This CDR3 has 20 residues. The J segment lost 4 bases and the V segment lost 5 bases, leaving 19 bases of the junction unmatched. Germline assignment: CDR1 SGHNT and CDR2 YENEEA.

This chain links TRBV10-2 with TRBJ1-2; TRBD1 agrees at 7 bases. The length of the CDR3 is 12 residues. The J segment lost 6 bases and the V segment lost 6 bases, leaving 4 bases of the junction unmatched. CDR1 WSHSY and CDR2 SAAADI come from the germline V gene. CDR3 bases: TGCGCCAGCAGCCGGACAGGCCATGGCTACACCTTC. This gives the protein CASSRTGHGYTF.

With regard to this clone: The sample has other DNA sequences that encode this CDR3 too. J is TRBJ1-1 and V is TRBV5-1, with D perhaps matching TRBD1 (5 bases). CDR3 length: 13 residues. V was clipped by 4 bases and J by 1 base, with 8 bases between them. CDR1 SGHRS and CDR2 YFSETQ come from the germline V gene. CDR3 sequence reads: CASSLDRNTEAFF. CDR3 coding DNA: TGCGCCAGCAGCCTTGACAGGAACACTGAAGCTTTCTTT.

CDR3 loop: CASSPWAGDGYTF. CDR3 bases: TGTGCCAGCAGCCCTTGGGCAGGTGATGGCTACACCTTC. The chain couples TRBV27 to TRBJ1-2; D is unresolved. CDR3 length: 13 residues. CDR1 is MNHEY, CDR2 SMNVEV, per germline (reference sequence). V shed 6 bases and J shed 6 bases, with 14 bases lying between them.

CDR3 loop: CASSWRLGGADTQYF. The CDR3 bases are TGTGCCAGCAGTTGGAGACTAGGGGGGGCAGATACGCAGTATTTT. The chain recombines TRBV28 with TRBJ2-3, with D perhaps matching TRBD2 (7 bases). The CDR3 is 15 amino acids. V gave up 4 bases and J gave up 4 bases, with 15 bases separating them. Germline V CDR1 and CDR2: MDHEN, SYDVKM. The full variable domain, in which reference TRBV28 and TRBJ2-3 provide the parts outside the CDR3, is DVKVTQSSRYLVKRTGEKVFLECVQDMDHENMFWYRQDPGLGLRLIYFSYDVKMKEKGDIPEGYSVSREKKERFSLILESASTNQTSMYLCASSWRLGGADTQYFGPGTRLTVL.

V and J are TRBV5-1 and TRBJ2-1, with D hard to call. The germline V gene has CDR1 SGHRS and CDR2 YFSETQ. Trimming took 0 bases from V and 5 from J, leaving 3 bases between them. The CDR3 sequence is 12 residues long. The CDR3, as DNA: TGCGCCAGCAGCTTGGTAAACAATGAGCAGTTCTTC. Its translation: CASSLVNNEQFF.

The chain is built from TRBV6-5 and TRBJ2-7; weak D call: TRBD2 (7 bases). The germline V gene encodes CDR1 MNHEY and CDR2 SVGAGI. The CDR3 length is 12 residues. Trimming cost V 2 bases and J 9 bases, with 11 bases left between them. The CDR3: CASSYGGGGQYF. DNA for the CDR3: TGTGCCAGCAGTTACGGGGGGGGCGGGCAGTACTTC.

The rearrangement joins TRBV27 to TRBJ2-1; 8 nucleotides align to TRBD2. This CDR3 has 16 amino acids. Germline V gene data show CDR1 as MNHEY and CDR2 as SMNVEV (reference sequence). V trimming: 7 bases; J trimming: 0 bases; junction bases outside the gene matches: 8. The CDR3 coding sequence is TGTGCCAGCAAAGGACTAGCAGCCGGCTCCTACAATGAGCAGTTCTTC. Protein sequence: CASKGLAAGSYNEQFF.

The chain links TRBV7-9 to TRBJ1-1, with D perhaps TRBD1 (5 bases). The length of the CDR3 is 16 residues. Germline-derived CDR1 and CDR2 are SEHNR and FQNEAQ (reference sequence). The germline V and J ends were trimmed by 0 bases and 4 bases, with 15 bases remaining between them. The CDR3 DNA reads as TGTGCCAGCAGCTTAGCGGAGGGGCAAGGGTCCACTGAAGCTTTCTTT. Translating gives CASSLAEGQGSTEAFF.

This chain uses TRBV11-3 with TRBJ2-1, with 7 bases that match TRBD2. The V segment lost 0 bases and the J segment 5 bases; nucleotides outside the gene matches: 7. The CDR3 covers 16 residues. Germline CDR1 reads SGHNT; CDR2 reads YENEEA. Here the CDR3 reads CASSLDPAGVNNEQFF. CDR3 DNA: TGTGCCAGCAGCTTAGACCCGGCGGGAGTTAACAATGAGCAGTTCTTC.

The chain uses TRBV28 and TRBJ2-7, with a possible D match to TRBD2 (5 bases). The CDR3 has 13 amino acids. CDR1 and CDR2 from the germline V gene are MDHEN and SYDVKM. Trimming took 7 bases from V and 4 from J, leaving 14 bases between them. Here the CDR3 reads CASIAGDSYEQYF. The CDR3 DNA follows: TGTGCCAGCATTGCCGGGGATTCGTACGAGCAGTACTTC.

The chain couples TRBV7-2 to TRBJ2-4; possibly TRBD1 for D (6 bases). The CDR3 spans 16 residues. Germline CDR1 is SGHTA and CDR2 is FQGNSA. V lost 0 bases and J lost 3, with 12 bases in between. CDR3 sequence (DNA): TGTGCCAGCAGCTTAGCTTCCCAGGGGAACAAAAACATTCAGTACTTC. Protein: CASSLASQGNKNIQYF.

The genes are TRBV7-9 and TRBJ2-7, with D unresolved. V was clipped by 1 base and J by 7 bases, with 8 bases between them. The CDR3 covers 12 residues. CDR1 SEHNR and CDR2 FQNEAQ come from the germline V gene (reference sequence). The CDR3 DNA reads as TGTGCCAGCAGCTTAGACCAGCGAGAGCAGTACGTC. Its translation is CASSLDQREQYV.